This note documents a single T cell receptor beta chain sequence. These data are taken from a study of CD8 T cells in Susac syndrome. Random hexamers served to reverse transcribe about 0.45 to 1 ug RNA. An immunoSEQ multiplex PCR generated amplified TCR beta CDR3 products spanning 54 Vbeta and 13 Jbeta. TCRdb passed the immunoSEQ multiplex PCR reads through MiXCR, listing each CDR3 protein once. The sample lists around 200,000 distinct CDR3 sequences; approximately 96% were seen once. The CDR3 has 13 residues. V shed 1 base and J shed 0 bases, with 3 bases lying between them. Per germline, CDR1 SGHRS and CDR2 YFSETQ.

This clonotype was obtained from a human donor with multiple sclerosis. The rearrangement uses TRBV5-1 and TRBJ2-3; no clear D. Sequenced material: CD4+ T cells from PBMCs. The CDR3 protein is CASSLISTDTQYF. The CDR3 region has the DNA TGCGCCAGCAGCTTGATCAGCACAGATACGCAGTATTTT. The entire variable domain, with the rest obtained from reference TRBV5-1 and TRBJ2-3, is as follows: KAGVTQTPRYLIKTRGQQVTLSCSPISGHRSVSWYQQTPGQGLQFLFEYFSETQRNKGNFPGRFSGRQFSNSRSEMNVSTLELGDSALYLCASSLISTDTQYFGPGTRLTVL.